Listed below are T cell receptor beta chains from one sample, sequenced in a study of PD-L1 blockade in urothelial cancer. Data came from immunoSEQ multiplex PCR; TCRdb stores just in-frame clones and leaves some out. Counted here are over 70,000 clones, roughly 85% occurring once; the ten biggest clones make up 8.4%. Here the sequenced sample was PBMCs, taken around atezolizumab (anti-PD-L1) treatment. These receptors came from a man between 70 and 80 years old with urothelial cancer. The CDR3 runs from the conserved cysteine through the conserved F or W. A D gene is named only where the DNA matches it firmly. Part of the rows lack a size; the others show once, few, many or a class for expanded clones.

abundance | j_gene | d_gene | v_gene | CDR3aa | CDR3nt
once | TRBJ2-3 | TRBD1 | TRBV6-1 | CASSESGQGAGTDTQYF | TGTGCCAGCAGTGAAAGTGGACAGGGTGCGGGCACAGATACGCAGTATTTT
NA | TRBJ2-3 | NA | TRBV6-1 | CASSEVESTDTQYF | TGTGCCAGCAGTGAAGTAGAAAGCACAGATACGCAGTATTTT
NA | TRBJ1-2 | TRBD1 | TRBV5-1 | CASSRGTGEDGYTF | TGCGCCAGCAGCCGGGGGACAGGGGAGGATGGCTACACCTTC
NA | TRBJ1-1 | NA | TRBV14 | CASSHLTGNTEAFF | TGTGCCAGCAGCCATCTTACGGGAAACACTGAAGCTTTCTTT
NA | TRBJ2-2 | TRBD2 | TRBV11-3 | CASSLGLAGITGELFF | TGTGCCAGCAGCTTGGGACTAGCGGGGATCACCGGGGAGCTGTTTTTT
NA | TRBJ1-1 | NA | TRBV2 | CASNTGTLNTEAFF | TGTGCCAGTAATACAGGGACGTTGAACACTGAAGCTTTCTTT
many | TRBJ2-1 | TRBD1 | TRBV19 | CASRRNRGDHNEQFF | TGTGCCAGTAGGAGAAACAGGGGAGACCACAATGAGCAGTTCTTC
NA | TRBJ1-3 | NA | TRBV15 | CATSRSLTESGNTIYF | TGTGCCACCAGCAGAAGTCTGACAGAATCGGGAAACACCATATATTTT
once | TRBJ2-1 | TRBD2 | TRBV5-6 | CASSLVSGGPAYNEQFF | TGTGCCAGCAGCTTGGTTTCGGGAGGGCCCGCCTACAATGAGCAGTTCTTC
NA | TRBJ1-2 | TRBD1 | TRBV18 | CASSPRTGYGYTF | TGTGCCAGCTCACCTCGGACAGGCTATGGCTACACCTTC
NA | TRBJ2-3 | NA | TRBV4-1 | CASSTSPGIGTDTQYF | TGCGCCAGCAGCACAAGCCCAGGGATTGGGACAGATACGCAGTATTTT
NA | TRBJ2-1 | NA | TRBV6-1 | CASSPSGGREQFF | TGTGCCAGCAGTCCCTCGGGGGGCCGGGAGCAGTTCTTC
NA | TRBJ1-1 | NA | TRBV5-4 | CASSLPGGLNTEAFF | TGTGCCAGCAGCTTACCGGGGGGCTTGAACACTGAAGCTTTCTTT
NA | TRBJ2-3 | NA | TRBV6-5 | CASRQTTSTDTQYF | TGTGCCAGCAGACAGACAACTAGCACAGATACGCAGTATTTT
NA | TRBJ2-3 | NA | TRBV6-4 | CASSRQAGDTQYF | TGTGCCAGCAGTAGGCAGGCAGGAGATACGCAGTATTTT
NA | TRBJ2-4 | NA | TRBV11-2 | CASSYGTRAKNIQYF | TGTGCCAGCAGCTACGGTACTAGGGCCAAAAACATTCAGTACTTC
NA | TRBJ1-2 | NA | TRBV19 | CASSIVGQHNYGYTF | TGTGCCAGTAGTATAGTCGGACAGCACAACTATGGCTACACCTTC
NA | TRBJ2-2 | NA | TRBV19 | CASSPRGSGELFF | TGTGCCAGTAGCCCAAGAGGGTCCGGGGAGCTGTTTTTT
NA | TRBJ2-7 | TRBD1 | TRBV27 | CASSTYRGRTEQYF | TGTGCCAGCAGTACCTACAGGGGGCGAACCGAGCAGTACTTC
NA | TRBJ2-5 | TRBD1 | TRBV2 | CASSDQGAYETQYF | TGTGCCAGCAGTGACCAGGGGGCGTATGAGACCCAGTACTTC
few | TRBJ1-2 | NA | TRBV29-1 | CSVSRVGYGYTF | TGCAGCGTTTCCCGGGTGGGCTATGGCTACACCTTC
NA | TRBJ2-2 | NA | TRBV7-3 | CASSPPGAGELFF | TGTGCCAGCAGCCCCCCGGGGGCCGGGGAGCTGTTTTTT
NA | TRBJ1-5 | TRBD1 | TRBV27 | CASRPTGGSSNQPQHF | TGTGCCAGCAGACCAACAGGGGGGAGTAGCAATCAGCCCCAGCATTTT
NA | TRBJ2-7 | NA | TRBV2 | CASSLDSSSYEQYF | TGTGCCAGCAGTTTGGACAGTAGCTCCTACGAGCAGTACTTC
NA | TRBJ1-5 | TRBD1 | TRBV27 | CASSRVQGGQPQHF | TGTGCCAGCTCCCGTGTACAGGGGGGTCAGCCCCAGCATTTT
NA | TRBJ2-3 | TRBD2 | TRBV4-2 | CASSPPTTSGVSTDTQYF | TGTGCCAGCAGCCCACCCACCACTAGCGGGGTTAGCACAGATACGCAGTATTTT
once | TRBJ1-1 | NA | TRBV6-1 | CASNIFGGRFNEAFF | TGTGCCAGCAATATTTTCGGGGGACGATTTAATGAAGCTTTCTTT
many | TRBJ1-2 | NA | TRBV7-3 | CASSPGGWYGYTF | TGTGCCAGCAGTCCGGGGGGGTGGTATGGCTACACCTTC
few | TRBJ2-7 | NA | TRBV5-4 | CASSVEQVVKEQYF | TGTGCCAGCAGCGTAGAACAGGTTGTGAAAGAGCAGTACTTC
once | TRBJ2-2 | TRBD1 | TRBV11-2 | CASSLGGQGAGGELFF | TGTGCCAGCAGCTTAGGTGGTCAGGGGGCAGGCGGGGAGCTGTTTTTT
few | TRBJ1-4 | NA | TRBV4-2 | CASSPSLGGTNEKLFF | TGTGCCAGCAGTCCTTCTTTGGGGGGGACTAATGAAAAACTGTTTTTT
NA | TRBJ2-1 | TRBD2 | TRBV7-9 | CASSLFSSGGYNEQFF | TGTGCCAGCAGCTTATTCAGTAGCGGGGGGTACAATGAGCAGTTCTTC
NA | TRBJ1-2 | NA | TRBV6-6 | CASSYRGGYTF | TGTGCCAGCAGTTACAGAGGGGGCTACACCTTC
NA | TRBJ1-2 | TRBD1 | TRBV7-9 | CASSPTLTGGHGYTF | TGTGCCAGCAGCCCCACCCTTACAGGGGGGCATGGCTACACCTTC
few | TRBJ1-2 | NA | TRBV6-5 | CASSYLDRPYGYTF | TGTGCCAGCAGTTACCTAGACAGGCCCTATGGCTACACCTTC
NA | TRBJ1-2 | NA | TRBV27 | CASSFRGASYGYTF | TGTGCCAGCAGTTTTCGGGGGGCGAGCTATGGCTACACCTTC
NA | TRBJ1-2 | NA | TRBV4-2 | CASSQDLTVTYGYTF | TGTGCCAGCAGCCAAGATCTCACAGTCACCTATGGCTACACCTTC
NA | TRBJ2-1 | TRBD2 | TRBV9 | CASSGGTSGREEQFF | TGTGCCAGCAGCGGGGGGACTAGCGGGAGGGAAGAGCAGTTCTTC
NA | TRBJ2-3 | NA | TRBV2 | CASKGPGMDRRGSTDTQYF | TGTGCCAGCAAGGGGCCAGGGATGGATCGAAGGGGTAGCACAGATACGCAGTATTTT
NA | TRBJ2-5 | NA | TRBV7-9 | CASSLGDGGSETQYF | TGTGCCAGCAGCTTAGGAGACGGGGGTTCGGAGACCCAGTACTTC